Each of the 24 T cell receptor beta chains below was sequenced from the same sample in a study of blood T cell repertoires in COVID-19. The assay was immunoSEQ multiplex PCR, and TCRdb's table has in-frame clones only and misses some. The table lists a few hundred thousand clones, roughly nine tenths of them singletons. Sequenced: peripheral blood. These receptors were collected from a woman between 40 and 50 years old who had recovered from COVID-19.

A word on this clone: The junction departs from germline at one end; a sequencing error may be responsible. The V and J genes are TRBV19 and TRBJ2-6; weak D call: TRBD1 (6 bases). Germline V gives CDR1 LNHDA, CDR2 SQIVND (reference sequence). This CDR3 region has 15 residues. Here the CDR3 reads CASSNNRDGANVLTF. The CDR3 nucleotides are TGTGCCAGCAGTAACAACAGGGATGGGGCCAACGTCCTGACTTTC.

The CDR3 nucleotides read TGCGCCAGCAGCTCGGCAGGGTTCTCTGGAAACACCATATATTTT. Translated, it gives CASSSAGFSGNTIYF. The genes are TRBV5-1 and TRBJ1-3; a possible D gene is TRBD1 (5 bases). The ends were cut back, 3 bases at V and 0 bases at J, with 10 bases in the middle. CDR1 and CDR2 from the germline V gene are SGHRS and YFSETQ. The CDR3 is 15 residues long.

This clone was observed once. V usage is TRBV28 and J usage is TRBJ2-3; D is perhaps TRBD1 (6 bases). Germline CDR1 is MDHEN and CDR2 is SYDVKM. The V and J ends lost 2 bases and 4 bases respectively, with 13 bases between them. The CDR3 runs to 15 residues. This CDR3 reads CASSLKDRWADTQYF. Here the CDR3 DNA reads TGTGCCAGCAGTTTAAAGGACAGATGGGCAGATACGCAGTATTTT.

This clone has only one observation. This chain links TRBV19 with TRBJ1-5, with 11 bases lining up with TRBD1. CDR3 length equals 15 residues. V shed 8 bases and J 5 bases; nucleotides not matched to a gene: 8. The germline V gene has CDR1 LNHDA and CDR2 SQIVND (reference sequence). The CDR3 reads CASGLMDRGHQPQHF. The CDR3 nucleotides read TGTGCCAGTGGACTTATGGACAGGGGGCATCAGCCCCAGCATTTT. Based on the CDR3 plus reference TRBV19 and TRBJ1-5, the full variable domain is DGGITQSPKYLFRKEGQNVTLSCEQNLNHDAMYWYRQDPGQGLRLIYYSQIVNDFQKGDIAEGYSVSREKKESFPLTVTSAQKNPTAFYLCASGLMDRGHQPQHFGDGTRLSIL.

The chain joins TRBV10-3 to TRBJ1-1; D uncertain. CDR1 is ENHRY, CDR2 SYGVKD, per germline. This CDR3 region has 12 residues. V was trimmed by 5 bases and J by 1 base, leaving 5 bases between them. The CDR3 sequence is CAISTTNTEAFF. Here the CDR3 DNA reads TGTGCCATCAGTACAACGAACACTGAAGCTTTCTTT.

J is TRBJ1-2 and V is TRBV7-2; D gene unclear. The CDR3 has 15 residues. Between the trimmed V and J ends, which lost 4 bases and 3 bases, there was a span of 15 bases. Looked up from germline, CDR1 is SGHTA and CDR2 is FQGNSA. The CDR3, as DNA: TGTGCCAGCAGCTCCTTGGTGGGCTGGGACTATGGCTACACCTTC. It translates to CASSSLVGWDYGYTF.

The V call is TRBV28, the J call TRBJ1-4, with D unresolved. Germline CDR1 is MDHEN and CDR2 is SYDVKM. V lost 6 bases, J lost 3 bases, and 8 bases lay in between. This CDR3 has 13 residues. CDR3 DNA sequence: TGTGCCAGCAGGAGGGCGCCTAATGAAAAACTGTTTTTT. Protein product: CASRRAPNEKLFF.

Ten or more counts support this clone. The chain is built from TRBV6-2 or TRBV6-3 and TRBJ1-5; tentatively, D is TRBD1 (5 bases). The CDR3 spans 16 residues. Germline V CDR1 and CDR2: MNHEY, SVGEGT. V dropped 2 bases and J dropped 2 bases, with 13 bases sitting between them. For the CDR3, the DNA is TGTGCCAGCAGTTACACTCGGGGGGATGGCAATCAGCCCCAGCATTTT. Protein: CASSYTRGDGNQPQHF.

This chain connects TRBV5-4 to TRBJ1-6; D remains unclear. Trimming took off 5 bases at V and 0 bases at J, with 12 bases between the two ends. The germline CDR1 and CDR2 sequences are SGHNT and YYREEE (reference sequence). There are 16 residues in the CDR3. The CDR3 here is CASSSVGSSYNSPLHF. DNA for the CDR3: TGTGCCAGCAGTTCTGTGGGGAGCTCCTATAATTCACCCCTCCACTTT.

This clone showed up just once. The J gene is TRBJ2-1, the V gene TRBV4-1; 10 positions agree with TRBD2. J gave up 6 bases and V 0 bases, and 5 bases lay outside the gene matches. The germline CDR1 and CDR2 sequences are MGHRA and YSYEKL. This CDR3 is built from 16 residues. This CDR3 is CASSQDPGLALNEQFF. CDR3 coding DNA: TGCGCCAGCAGCCAAGATCCGGGACTAGCGCTCAATGAGCAGTTCTTC.

J is TRBJ2-1 and V is TRBV20-1; D is possibly TRBD2 (7 bases). This CDR3 spans 11 amino acids. In germline, CDR1 is DFQATT, CDR2 SNEGSKA (reference sequence). The V end was cut by 5 bases, the J end by 9 bases, with 11 bases between. The CDR3 loop reads CSAGRGGEQFF. CDR3 DNA sequence: TGCAGTGCTGGGAGGGGGGGTGAGCAGTTCTTC.

The V and J genes are TRBV5-1 and TRBJ2-7, with 11 bases fitting TRBD2. V was pared by 0 bases and J by 2 bases, with 13 bases of the junction left unmatched. The CDR3 contains 19 residues. Germline-derived CDR1 and CDR2 are SGHRS and YFSETQ. The CDR3 coding sequence is TGCGCCAGCAGCTTGGCCCCCGCAACCGGGACTAGCGGTACCTACGAGCAGTACGTC. Its translation is CASSLAPATGTSGTYEQYV.

J is TRBJ2-1 and V is TRBV29-1; weak D call: TRBD1 (7 bases). Germline V gene lookup returns CDR1 SQVTM and CDR2 ANQGSEA. This CDR3 has 13 amino acids. Trimming stripped 4 bases from V and 6 bases from J, with 13 bases between. CDR3 DNA: TGCAGCGTTGTCCCAGGGGGGAGCAATGAGCAGTTCTTC. It is translated as CSVVPGGSNEQFF.

Notes on this clone: At one boundary the junction diverges from the germline segment, which might be a read error. The chain joins TRBV6-2 or TRBV6-3 to TRBJ2-7, with D hard to call. CDR3 length: 12 amino acids. Looked up from germline, CDR1 is MNHEY and CDR2 is SVGEGT. CDR3 DNA sequence: TGTGCCAGCAGTCACTCACTTTACGAGCAGTACTTC. This translates into CASSHSLYEQYF.

V and J are TRBV5-4 and TRBJ2-1; 15 bases map to TRBD2. V was pared by 7 bases and J by 5 bases, with 13 bases of the junction left unmatched. The CDR3 consists of 18 residues. The V gene's germline CDR1 is SGHNT and CDR2 YYREEE (reference sequence). CDR3: CASGRVWTSGGGHNEQFF. As DNA, the CDR3 is TGTGCCAGCGGAAGGGTGTGGACTAGCGGGGGGGGTCACAATGAGCAGTTCTTC.

V gene TRBV18 combines with J gene TRBJ1-1, with D perhaps matching TRBD1 (5 bases). V gave up 3 bases and J gave up 6 bases, with 23 bases separating them. The CDR3 is 17 residues long. Germline CDR1 and CDR2: KGHSH and LQKENI. The CDR3 DNA reads as TGTGCCAGCTCACCCCTCGGCAGGGCTCCCAGGGTCGCTGAAGCTTTCTTT. This codes for CASSPLGRAPRVAEAFF.

V gene TRBV3-1 (or the pseudogene TRBV3-2) combines with J gene TRBJ2-7, with TRBD2 matching 9 bases. V trimming: 11 bases; J trimming: 1 base; junction bases outside the gene matches: 9. This CDR3 has 14 amino acids. Germline CDR1 and CDR2: LGHDT and YNNKEL (reference sequence). The CDR3 sequence is CAPRWSGGSYEQYV. CDR3 nucleotides: TGTGCCCCTCGTTGGAGCGGGGGGTCCTACGAGCAGTACGTC.

J is TRBJ2-2 and V is TRBV7-6, with D possibly matching TRBD1 (9 bases). With 1 base removed from V and 6 bases from J, the gap between germline ends came to 15 bases. Germline V gives CDR1 SGHVS, CDR2 FNYEAQ. The CDR3 contains 16 residues. The CDR3 nucleotides are TGTGCCAGCAGCTTAGTTAGCGGGACAGGGCCCGGGGAGCTGTTTTTT. Encoded protein: CASSLVSGTGPGELFF.

This chain connects TRBV20-1 to TRBJ1-1; D remains ambiguous. V was cut by 3 bases and J by 4 bases, with 15 bases left in between. In germline, CDR1 is DFQATT, CDR2 SNEGSKA (reference sequence). This CDR3 has 14 residues. Here the CDR3 reads CSASADSRSTEAFF. For the CDR3, the DNA is TGCAGTGCTAGTGCGGACTCACGGTCCACTGAAGCTTTCTTT.

In DNA form, the CDR3 reads TGTGCCAGCAGTCCCGGGGCAGGGGGATCCTACGAGCAGTACTTC. Protein sequence: CASSPGAGGSYEQYF. The V gene is TRBV6-5, the J gene TRBJ2-7, with 7 bases matching TRBD1. The CDR3 has 15 residues. V dropped 5 bases and J dropped 1; count of bases not matched to a gene: 8. Germline lookup yields CDR1 MNHEY and CDR2 SVGAGI.

The genes are TRBV9 and TRBJ2-5; 11 bases are shared with TRBD1. Germline CDR1 is SGDLS and CDR2 is YYNGEE. J was trimmed by 4 bases and V by 4 bases; bases with no gene match: 6. This CDR3 comprises 15 residues. The CDR3 sequence: CASSLSGTGGETQYF. CDR3 nucleotides: TGTGCCAGCAGCTTATCCGGGACAGGGGGAGAGACCCAGTACTTC.

The chain joins TRBV10-2 to TRBJ2-2, with TRBD2 as a possible D gene (5 bases). The CDR3 has 15 residues. V lost 2 bases and J 6 bases, leaving 13 bases between the germline ends. Per the germline V gene, CDR1 is WSHSY and CDR2 is SAAADI. CDR3 loop: CASSEMSAGAGELFF. CDR3 DNA sequence: TGCGCCAGCAGTGAGATGTCGGCGGGCGCCGGGGAGCTGTTTTTT.

The chain is built from TRBV2 and TRBJ1-3; perhaps TRBD1 as D (5 bases). Germline V gives CDR1 SNHLY, CDR2 FYNNEI. V gave up 4 bases and J gave up 0 bases, with 10 bases separating them. CDR3 length: 15 residues. CDR3 residues: CASSVTGSSGNTIYF. Written as DNA, the CDR3 is TGTGCCAGCAGTGTTACAGGTTCCTCTGGAAACACCATATATTTT.

The rearrangement joins TRBV21-1 to TRBJ2-5; the D call TRBD1 from the table was never checked on the DNA. TRBV21-1 is described as a pseudogene. The CDR3 is 13 residues long. CDR3 DNA: TGTGCCAGCAGCGAGGGACAGTTAGAGACCCAGTACTTC. Protein product: CASSEGQLETQYF.